This T cell receptor (beta chain) was retrieved from a study of CD8+CD57+ T cells in acquired aplastic anemia. Across the whole study: The DNA of sorted CD4+ and CD8+ cells averaged 3.2 ug. Average CD4+ read depth in healthy donors was around 10 million reads. Study-level findings and limits: Any difference that existed in CD8+ Simpson's diversity between patients and controls was not significant. It was found that more than 25 CD8+ CDR3 sequences were shared between patients and controls.

Notes on this clonotype: Its cognate antigen is unknown.

The CDR3 has 15 amino acids. Trimming at V came to 6 bases and at J to 1 base, leaving 3 bases not matched to a gene. Germline CDR1 reads LNHDA; CDR2 reads SQIVND (reference sequence). TCR beta VDJ combinations and CDR3 sequences were profiled from genomic DNA. TCRdb itself ran the reads through MiXCR, one entry per CDR3 protein. The sample holds about 190,000 distinct CDR3 sequences, approximately 49% seen once. The V call is TRBV19, the J call TRBJ1-5, with 10 bases lining up with TRBD1. Source material: sorted CD4+, CD8+, or CD8+CD57+ T cells (not recorded which) from PBMCs. The source is a human donor in good health, serving as a control. The CDR3 sequence is CASRGQGGSNQPQHF. As DNA, the CDR3 is TGTGCCAGTAGAGGACAGGGGGGGAGCAATCAGCCCCAGCATTTT.